These T cell receptor beta chains were read from a single sample in a study of human T cells and chemical hapten exposure. Via MiXCR, TCRdb re-called the 5' RACE reads, giving one row per CDR3 protein. The sample records about 81,000 distinct CDR3 sequences, approximately 7.7% being singletons. The receptor source for this set is a male donor in good health. CDR3s include the opening cysteine and the closing phenylalanine or tryptophan. The D gene is left open where the match is weak. Expanded clones get a size class; other rows say once, few or many, or leave the size out.

TRBV5-8	NA	NA	TRBJ2-1	TGTGCCAGCAGCCCGGACCCCAATGAGCAGTTCTTC	CASSPDPNEQFF
TRBV6-4	many	TRBD2	TRBJ2-2	TGTGCCAGCAGTGAGAGGGGACTAGCCTTGGAGGCGAACACCGGGGAGCTGTTTTTT	CASSERGLALEANTGELFF
TRBV5-1	NA	NA	TRBJ1-2	TGCGCCAGCAGCTTGGACACAGGGAGTGATAAATTCGAGAACTATGGCTACACCTTC	CASSLDTGSDKFENYGYTF
TRBV7-9	few	TRBD2	TRBJ2-3	TGTGCCAGCAGCGCACCACCAACTAGCGGGGCTAGCACAGATACGCAGTATTTT	CASSAPPTSGASTDTQYF
TRBV29-1	NA	TRBD1	TRBJ2-7	TGCAGCGTTGCCGACAGGGGTTACGAGCAGTACTTC	CSVADRGYEQYF
TRBV6-2/TRBV6-3	few	NA	TRBJ1-1	TGTGCCAGCAGTTACCCGGACAGAGCCTCTGAAGCTTTCTTT	CASSYPDRASEAFF
TRBV3-1	NA	TRBD2	TRBJ2-1	TGTGCCAGCAGCCAAGTTGGTAGCGGGAGGAACACTTACAATGAGCAGTTCTTC	CASSQVGSGRNTYNEQFF
TRBV6-4	many	NA	TRBJ2-6	TGTGCCAGTAGGCAAGAGACCTCTGGGGCCAACGTCCTGACTTTC	CASRQETSGANVLTF
TRBV15	few	NA	TRBJ1-5	TGTGCCACCATGCCGGGTGGCAATCAGCCCCAGCATTTT	CATMPGGNQPQHF
TRBV10-3	NA	NA	TRBJ2-3	TGTGCCATCAGAGACAATGTCCCCACAGATACGCAGTATTTT	CAIRDNVPTDTQYF
TRBV12-3/TRBV12-4	NA	TRBD1	TRBJ2-1	TGTGCCAGCAGTTTACGGACAGGGGGGCCTTACAATGAGCAGTTCTTC	CASSLRTGGPYNEQFF
TRBV7-9	many	TRBD1	TRBJ2-7	TGTGCCAGCAGCCAAGGGACAGGGGAGGAGTACTTC	CASSQGTGEEYF
TRBV12-5	few	NA	TRBJ2-2	TGTGCTAGTGGTTTGCATAGCGGGGAGCTGTTTTTT	CASGLHSGELFF
TRBV5-4	many	NA	TRBJ1-3	TGTGCCAGCAGCTTGGGGGGCGCAACGCCCGGAAACACCATATATTTT	CASSLGGATPGNTIYF
TRBV12-3/TRBV12-4	few	NA	TRBJ2-2	TGTGCCAGCAGTTTATATGACAGCTCTACTACCGGGGAGCTGTTTTTT	CASSLYDSSTTGELFF
TRBV5-1	many	TRBD1	TRBJ1-5	TGCGCCAGCAGCATAGGGACAGGAAATCAGCCCCAGCATTTT	CASSIGTGNQPQHF
TRBV5-6	NA	TRBD2	TRBJ2-3	TGTGCCAGCAGCTTGAGAGCGGGGGGGCGTGGCACAGATACGCAGTATTTT	CASSLRAGGRGTDTQYF
TRBV7-9	many	NA	TRBJ1-1	TGTGCCAGCAGTACCGCTGGGGGCTACACTGAAGCTTTCTTT	CASSTAGGYTEAFF
TRBV27	few	NA	TRBJ2-7	TGTGCCAGCAGTTTGGGGGACCGTGCCTACGAGCAGTACTTC	CASSLGDRAYEQYF
TRBV20-1	many	NA	TRBJ2-3	TGCAGTGCGAGCACGGATACGCAGTATTTT	CSASTDTQYF
TRBV4-1	NA	TRBD2	TRBJ2-7	TGCGCCAGCAGCCAAGTTGCCAGCGGGAGGGCCGGTCGCGAGCAGTACTTC	CASSQVASGRAGREQYF
TRBV20-1	NA	NA	TRBJ1-2	TGCAGTGCTATCATAAAGACAGGCGACTATGGCTACACCTTC	CSAIIKTGDYGYTF
TRBV6-5	many	TRBD1	TRBJ1-1	TGTGCCAGCAGTCCACCCGGACAGGGCACTGAAGCTTTCTTT	CASSPPGQGTEAFF
TRBV5-1	few	NA	TRBJ1-5	TGCGCCAGCAGCCCGGGGGTGAGCAATCAGCCCCAGCATTTT	CASSPGVSNQPQHF
TRBV29-1	many	NA	TRBJ2-7	TGCAGCGTTGAAATTACAGGTGGGAACGAGCAGTACTTC	CSVEITGGNEQYF
TRBV5-1	many	TRBD1	TRBJ1-4	TGCGCCAGCAGCTCTAGCCGGGACAGGAATGAAAAACTGTTTTTT	CASSSSRDRNEKLFF
TRBV30	NA	NA	TRBJ1-1	TGTGCCAGAACGAGGCAGGGAATGGGTGAAGCTTTCTTT	CARTRQGMGEAFF
TRBV24-1	many	NA	TRBJ2-3	TGTGCCACCAGTGATCCCCCCGCTGGGGAGCAGTATTTT	CATSDPPAGEQYF
TRBV5-1	many	NA	TRBJ2-1	TGCGCCAGCAGCGTTTACCCTGGAAATGAGCAGTTCTTC	CASSVYPGNEQFF
TRBV20-1	many	TRBD1	TRBJ2-4	TGCAGTGCTAGAGTGGGACAGGGGACCCTAGCCAAAAACATTCAGTACTTC	CSARVGQGTLAKNIQYF
TRBV30	many	TRBD1	TRBJ1-1	TGTGCCTGCGACCGACTCCAGGACAGGGGATGGAGGGAAGCTTTCTTT	CACDRLQDRGWREAFF
TRBV5-5	NA	NA	TRBJ1-5	TGTGCCAGCAGCTTCGTCCGGGGGGCTCTCACAACTAGCAATCAGCCCCAGCATTTT	CASSFVRGALTTSNQPQHF
TRBV5-1	many	NA	TRBJ2-4	TGCGCCAGCAGCCTGGACTTGAATAAAAACATTCAGTACTTC	CASSLDLNKNIQYF
TRBV7-9	few	NA	TRBJ2-1	TGTGCCAGCAGCCCCACCTACAATGAGCAGTTCTTC	CASSPTYNEQFF
TRBV14	few	NA	TRBJ2-5	TGTGCCAGCAGCCAAGGAGGGGAGACCCAGTACTTC	CASSQGGETQYF
TRBV3-1	NA	NA	TRBJ1-5	TGTGCCAGCAGCCAGGGAAATAGCAATCAGCCCCAGCATTTT	CASSQGNSNQPQHF
TRBV7-6	few	TRBD2	TRBJ2-1	TGTGCCAGCAGCACGACTAGCGGGAGAAACAATGAGCAGTTCTTC	CASSTTSGRNNEQFF
TRBV29-1	NA	NA	TRBJ1-5	TGCAGCGTTACAACACAGGGATTCAATCAGCCCCAGCATTTT	CSVTTQGFNQPQHF
TRBV12-3/TRBV12-4	many	NA	TRBJ1-6	TGTGCCAGCAGTTTGCGGGACCGGAATTCACCCCTCCACTTT	CASSLRDRNSPLHF
TRBV18	few	TRBD1	TRBJ2-4	TGTGCCAGCGGTCACGCCGGGACAGAAAACATTCAGTACTTC	CASGHAGTENIQYF
TRBV3-1	NA	NA	TRBJ2-3	TGTGCCAGCAGCCAAGAATCGGAAATTCGGGCAGATACGCAGTATTTT	CASSQESEIRADTQYF
TRBV5-8	NA	NA	TRBJ2-2	TGTGCCAGCAGCCCCTCGACAGGACCTAACACCGGGGAGCTGTTTTTT	CASSPSTGPNTGELFF
TRBV4-3	NA	NA	TRBJ1-2	TGCGCCAGCAGCCAATACAGGGAGAACTATGGCTACACCTTC	CASSQYRENYGYTF
TRBV7-9	NA	TRBD1	TRBJ2-7	TGTGCCAGCTCTCCCGCCTGGGACAGGGGGCGCGAGCAGTACTTC	CASSPAWDRGREQYF
TRBV5-5	few	NA	TRBJ2-3	TGTGCCAGCAGCCAGGCCGGCACTTCTAGCACAGATACGCAGTATTTT	CASSQAGTSSTDTQYF
TRBV5-6	many	NA	TRBJ1-1	TGTGCCAGCAGGGACACAGGAGAAGCTTTCTTT	CASRDTGEAFF
TRBV12-3/TRBV12-4	many	TRBD1	TRBJ2-7	TGTGCCAGCAGCCTTGGACAGGTTCGCTCCTACGAGCAGTACTTC	CASSLGQVRSYEQYF
TRBV12-3/TRBV12-4	few	NA	TRBJ1-3	TGTGCCAGCACCCCGGACATCGTCTCTGGAAACACCATATATTTT	CASTPDIVSGNTIYF